Here is one T cell receptor beta chain with its context. The clone's antigen remains unknown. No per-base quality is available; no much larger clone lies one base away. Libraries were constructed by the immunoSEQ multiplex PCR assay. As stored in TCRdb, this immuneACCESS dataset retains in-frame rearrangements with V and J assigned. A fraction of the clones does not appear; measured against another copy, unresolved V genes explain less than half of the discrepancy, and the remainder lacks a known reason. This sample is represented by 170,000 or so clones; 90% to 95% of them were singletons. Approximately 1.5% of the sample goes to the ten largest clones. This entry is derived from a study of control samples from healthy donors and cancer patients (dated by TCRdb to between 2020 and 2021). At the junction V is shortened by 2 bases and J by 4 bases, with 13 bases in between. CDR1 and CDR2, per the germline V gene, are SGHRS and YFSETQ. From the cysteine up to the phenylalanine, the CDR3 has a length of 15 residues. Only CDR3 DNA is held: 45 bases, read in frame from base 1.

The rearranged segments are TRBV5-1 and TRBJ2-1; TRBD1 is a possible D gene, resting on 7 matching bases. Specimen: blood. This TCR was sampled from a man aged 18 to 30 in good health. The nucleotide sequence is TGCGCCAGCAGCTTCAAGACAGGGACTTACAATGAGCAGTTCTTC. Its translation is CASSFKTGTYNEQFF.